These 10 T cell receptor beta chains originate from one sample sequenced in a study of monozygotic twins with cystic fibrosis. Only in-frame clones appear in the TCRdb table, and some are missing; sequencing was by immunoSEQ multiplex PCR. The sample lists more than 9,500 clones; 70% to 90% were seen once. Sequenced: blood. The receptors were sampled from a man aged 18 to 30 with cystic fibrosis.

V usage is TRBV5-6 and J usage is TRBJ1-2; D call uncertain. CDR3 length equals 13 residues. Germline values: CDR1 SGHDT, CDR2 YYEEEE. The ends were cut back, 2 bases at V and 4 bases at J, with 9 bases in the middle. The CDR3 DNA is TGTGCCAGCAGCTTCCCGCGTAGCTATGGCTACACCTTC. Amino acid sequence: CASSFPRSYGYTF. Drawing the rest from reference TRBV5-6 and TRBJ1-2, the complete variable domain is DAGVTQSPTHLIKTRGQQVTLRCSPKSGHDTVSWYQQALGQGPQFIFQYYEEEERQRGNFPDRFSGHQFPNYSSELNVNALLLGDSALYLCASSFPRSYGYTFGSGTRLTVV.

The V and J genes are TRBV7-6 and TRBJ2-1, with a possible D match to TRBD2 (6 bases). This CDR3 comprises 13 residues. Germline V gene sequence: CDR1 SGHVS, CDR2 FNYEAQ. The V gene lost 5 bases and the J gene lost 5 bases, with 10 bases spanning the gap. The CDR3 protein is CASSTGLNNEQFF. The CDR3, as DNA: TGTGCCAGCAGCACGGGACTGAACAATGAGCAGTTCTTC.

V gene TRBV9 combines with J gene TRBJ1-2; no definite D call. The CDR3 length is 15 residues. The germline CDR1 and CDR2 sequences are SGDLS and YYNGEE. Trimming cost V 3 bases and J 1 base, with 13 bases left between them. CDR3 DNA sequence: TGTGCCAGCAGCGCCCAGGATACCCTTAACTATGGCTACACCTTC. The encoded protein is CASSAQDTLNYGYTF.

The rearrangement joins TRBV29-1 to TRBJ2-5, with 7 bases aligning to TRBD2. The CDR3 loop spans 13 amino acids. CDR1 and CDR2 from the germline V gene are SQVTM and ANQGSEA. The J segment lost 4 bases and the V segment lost 3 bases, leaving 5 bases of the junction unmatched. In DNA form, the CDR3 reads TGCAGCGTTGATGGGTCGGGGGGAGAGACCCAGTACTTC. Protein product: CSVDGSGGETQYF.

This clone occurred a few times. This chain uses TRBV10-1 with TRBJ2-5, with D tentatively TRBD2 (6 bases). Trimming took off 6 bases at V and 2 bases at J, with 10 bases between the two ends. This CDR3 contains 13 residues. Germline V gene lookup returns CDR1 WNHNN and CDR2 SYGVQD (reference sequence). CDR3 region: CASRASGQETQYF. Written as DNA, the CDR3 is TGCGCCAGCAGGGCCAGCGGGCAAGAGACCCAGTACTTC.

The chain combines TRBV6-1 with TRBJ2-1, with TRBD2 as a possible D gene (6 bases). The CDR3 runs to 12 residues. Germline V CDR1 and CDR2: MNHNS, SASEGT. The V end lost 3 bases, the J end lost 9 bases, and 9 bases lay between the germline ends. The CDR3 spells CASSDGGFEQFF. Written as DNA, the CDR3 is TGTGCCAGCAGTGATGGAGGGTTTGAGCAGTTCTTC.

J is TRBJ1-4 and V is TRBV9; D remains ambiguous. This CDR3 spans 16 amino acids. Germline CDR1 and CDR2: SGDLS and YYNGEE. Between the trimmed V and J ends, which lost 4 bases and 1 base, there was a span of 14 bases. CDR3 amino acids: CASSPRPGGTNEKLFF. As DNA, the CDR3 is TGTGCCAGCAGCCCCCGGCCGGGTGGAACTAATGAAAAACTGTTTTTT.

The chain uses TRBV6-5 and TRBJ1-4; no definite D call. Deletions cut 6 bases from V and 5 bases from J, with 13 bases between. Germline V lookup: CDR1 MNHEY, CDR2 SVGAGI. This CDR3 spans 14 amino acids. CDR3: CASRPRALNEKLFF. CDR3 nucleotide sequence: TGTGCCAGCAGGCCCCGGGCCTTAAATGAAAAACTGTTTTTT.

The table lists this clone with a few counts. The rearrangement uses TRBV7-2 and TRBJ1-2; D may be TRBD1 (5 bases). Germline V gives CDR1 SGHTA, CDR2 FQGNSA. The CDR3 has 13 residues. Deletions cut 4 bases from V and 8 bases from J, with 14 bases between. The CDR3 reads CASSSQGYEGYTF. The CDR3 region has the DNA TGTGCCAGCAGCTCCCAGGGCTACGAGGGCTACACCTTC.

The CDR3 here is CALSGEVNEKLFF. In nucleotides, the CDR3 is TGTGCCTTAAGTGGGGAGGTTAATGAAAAACTGTTTTTT. This sequence joins TRBV2 and TRBJ1-4; D unclear. Germline lookup yields CDR1 SNHLY and CDR2 FYNNEI. Between the trimmed V and J ends, which lost 11 bases and 4 bases, there was a span of 14 bases. The CDR3 length is 13 residues.